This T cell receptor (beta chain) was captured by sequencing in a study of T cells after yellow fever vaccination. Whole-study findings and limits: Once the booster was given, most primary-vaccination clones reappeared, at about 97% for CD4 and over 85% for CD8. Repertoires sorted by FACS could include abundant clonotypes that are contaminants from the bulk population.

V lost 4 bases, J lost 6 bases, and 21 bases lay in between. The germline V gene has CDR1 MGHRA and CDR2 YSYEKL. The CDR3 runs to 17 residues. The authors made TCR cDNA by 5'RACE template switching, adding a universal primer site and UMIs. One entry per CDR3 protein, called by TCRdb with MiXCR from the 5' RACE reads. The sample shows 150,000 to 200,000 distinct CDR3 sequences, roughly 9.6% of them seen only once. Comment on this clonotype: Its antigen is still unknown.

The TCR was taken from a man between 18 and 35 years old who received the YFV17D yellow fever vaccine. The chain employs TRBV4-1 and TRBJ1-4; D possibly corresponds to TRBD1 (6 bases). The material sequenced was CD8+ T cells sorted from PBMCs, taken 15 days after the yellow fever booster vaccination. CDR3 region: CASSPTRGGRRDEKLFF. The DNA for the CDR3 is TGCGCCAGCAGCCCGACGAGGGGGGGCAGGAGGGATGAAAAACTGTTTTTT.